These T cell receptor beta chains were read from a single sample in a study of blood T cell repertoires in COVID-19. Only in-frame clones appear in the TCRdb table, and some are missing; sequencing was by immunoSEQ multiplex PCR. The sample has 200,000 to 300,000 clones; 80% to 85% are singletons. The material sequenced was peripheral blood. These TCRs come from a man between 60 and 75 years old with acute or convalescent COVID-19. Each CDR3 is given with its conserved first and last residue. A D gene is named only where the DNA matches it firmly. Only some rows state a clone size, as once, few, many or a class for expanded clones.

size	V	J	D	DNA	CDR3
once	TRBV10-3	TRBJ2-3	TRBD1	TGTGCCACTCGGACAGGGTCCACGGATACGCAGTATTTT	CATRTGSTDTQYF
-	TRBV10-3	TRBJ1-2	TRBD1	TGTGCCATCAGCGGGACAGGGGGCGCTAACTATGGCTACACCTTC	CAISGTGGANYGYTF
-	TRBV7-9	TRBJ1-5	-	TGTGCCAGCAGCTTAGCGTATAGCAATCAGCCCCAGCATTTT	CASSLAYSNQPQHF
-	TRBV4-2	TRBJ1-5	-	TGTGCCAGCAGCCAAGGTACACCAAATCAGCCCCAGCATTTT	CASSQGTPNQPQHF
-	TRBV18	TRBJ1-1	TRBD1	TGTGCCAGCTCGCCCCGGGACAGGGGAGGGGGAGCTTTCTTT	CASSPRDRGGGAFF
once	TRBV2	TRBJ1-1	-	TGTGCCAGCAGTGTCGACGGGAGGAACACTGAAGCTTTCTTT	CASSVDGRNTEAFF
-	TRBV6-5	TRBJ2-6	-	TGTGCCGCCCGGACACCTCTGGGCAACGTCCTGACTTTC	CAARTPLGNVLTF
-	TRBV12-3/TRBV12-4	TRBJ1-1	-	TGTGCCAGCAGTTTTGGTCACATTGAAGCTTTCTTT	CASSFGHIEAFF
-	TRBV6-5	TRBJ2-1	-	TGTGCCAGCAGTTACGCGCAGGGGAGCTCCTACAATGAGCAGTTCTTC	CASSYAQGSSYNEQFF
-	TRBV5-4	TRBJ2-3	-	TGTGCCAGCCGCCCTTTAGCCCTCACAGATACGCAGTATTTT	CASRPLALTDTQYF
-	TRBV19	TRBJ2-7	TRBD1	TGTGCCAGTAAGGGGCAGGGGGCTGTCTACGAGCAGTACTTC	CASKGQGAVYEQYF
-	TRBV7-3	TRBJ2-3	TRBD2	TGTGCCAGCAGCCAGGGACTAGCGGGAACTAGCACAGATACGCAGTATTTT	CASSQGLAGTSTDTQYF
-	TRBV18	TRBJ1-5	-	TGTGCCAGCTCACCCGATACAGGGTTGAATCAGCCCCAGCATTTT	CASSPDTGLNQPQHF
once	TRBV19	TRBJ1-3	-	TGTGCCAGTAGTCCCACAGGTCACTCTGGAAACACCATATATTTT	CASSPTGHSGNTIYF
few	TRBV27	TRBJ2-1	TRBD2	TGTGCCAGCAGCCTTGGGACTAGCGGGGGGAATGAGCAGTTCTTC	CASSLGTSGGNEQFF
-	TRBV7-2	TRBJ1-5	-	TGTGCCAGCAGCCCTTACAGGGTTGAACAGCCCCAGCATTTT	CASSPYRVEQPQHF
-	TRBV7-6	TRBJ2-2	TRBD1	TGTGCCAGCAGCTCACAACAGGGGTCGGGAACCGGGGAGCTGTTTTTT	CASSSQQGSGTGELFF
-	TRBV28	TRBJ1-2	TRBD1	TGTGCCAGCAGTGCGGGGACAGGAGCTACCTATGGCTACACCTTC	CASSAGTGATYGYTF
-	TRBV30	TRBJ2-7	TRBD1	TGTGCCTGGAGGACCTGGGACAGGGGAGTGGTCGAGCAGTACTTC	CAWRTWDRGVVEQYF
-	TRBV19	TRBJ1-5	TRBD1	TGTGCCAGCCGTGGGCTACAGGGGGGCAATCAGCCCCAGCATTTT	CASRGLQGGNQPQHF
-	TRBV20-1	TRBJ2-1	TRBD1	TGCAGTGCCAGTTACCATGACAGGGGATATGAGCAGTTCTTC	CSASYHDRGYEQFF
-	TRBV10-3	TRBJ2-3	TRBD1	TGTGCCATCAACGTGGGACAGAACACAGATACGCAGTATTTT	CAINVGQNTDTQYF
-	TRBV5-4	TRBJ2-5	TRBD2	TGTGCCAGCAGCTTGAGTGCGGGGGGGCGAGGAGAGACCCAGTACTTC	CASSLSAGGRGETQYF
-	TRBV18	TRBJ2-2	-	TGTGCCAGCTCACCCCGAGGGTCGCCCGCTAACACCGGGGAGCTGTTTTTT	CASSPRGSPANTGELFF
-	TRBV12-3/TRBV12-4	TRBJ1-2	-	TGTGCCAGCACCCGCGGGCCCGGCTACACCTTC	CASTRGPGYTF
once	TRBV5-1	TRBJ2-5	TRBD2	TGCGCCAGCAGCTTGGTAGGACTAGCGGGGGGTCAAGAGACCCAGTACTTC	CASSLVGLAGGQETQYF
-	TRBV29-1	TRBJ2-3	TRBD2	TGCAGCGTTGAAGGCGGGAGGGGCACAGATACGCAGTATTTT	CSVEGGRGTDTQYF
-	TRBV19	TRBJ1-1	TRBD1	TGTGCCAGTAGTCGGGACAGGGGGACAGGTGAAGCTTTCTTT	CASSRDRGTGEAFF
few	TRBV6-5	TRBJ1-1	TRBD1	TGTGCCAGCATCCCGGGACAGGGGACTGAAGCTTTCTTT	CASIPGQGTEAFF
-	TRBV7-3	TRBJ2-5	TRBD2	TGTGCCAGCAGCCCGACTAGCCTGGAGACCCAGTACTTC	CASSPTSLETQYF
-	TRBV28	TRBJ2-7	-	TGTGCCAGCAAAAGGACTGGATCCTACGAGCAGTACTTC	CASKRTGSYEQYF